A selection of T cell receptor beta chains follows, all from one sample in a study of blood T cell repertoires in COVID-19. Sequencing used immunoSEQ multiplex PCR; TCRdb keeps in-frame clones, though not all of them. The sample carries 220,000 or so clones, roughly four fifths recorded once. The sequenced sample was peripheral blood. These receptors all come from a woman of 80 years or more with COVID-19, enrolled during active disease. The CDR3 runs from the conserved cysteine through the conserved F or W. D genes are given only for firm matches. Rows give clone size only sometimes, using once, few, many, or a class for an expanded clone.

TRBV9	TRBJ2-5	NA	13	NA	TGTGCCAGCAGCGTAGATAGACAAGAGACCCAGTACTTC	CASSVDRQETQYF
TRBV6-5	TRBJ1-1	NA	16	NA	TGTGCCAGCAGTTACAACGGGGGATCATCCAACACTGAAGCTTTCTTT	CASSYNGGSSNTEAFF
TRBV24-1	TRBJ1-5	NA	14	NA	TGTGCCACCAGTGATCCGTCAGGTGGCCAGCCCCAGCATTTT	CATSDPSGGQPQHF
TRBV2	TRBJ1-1	NA	13	TRBD1	TGTGCCAGCAGGGACAGGGGGCTCACTGAAGCTTTCTTT	CASRDRGLTEAFF
TRBV3-1/TRBV3-2	TRBJ2-7	NA	13	NA	TGTGCCAGCAGCCAAGAGCGGGGCTACGAGCAGTACTTC	CASSQERGYEQYF
TRBV7-6	TRBJ1-3	NA	16	NA	TGTGCCAGCAGCCCCCAACAGGGACGCTCTGGAAACACCATATATTTT	CASSPQQGRSGNTIYF
TRBV5-1	TRBJ1-2	once	17	TRBD1	TGCGCCAGCAGCTCCGTGCCGCGGACAGGCCTCCCCTATGGCTACACCTTC	CASSSVPRTGLPYGYTF
TRBV6-6	TRBJ1-2	NA	14	NA	TGTGCCAGCAGTTACTCTGGGCAGGGTGGTGGCTACACCTTC	CASSYSGQGGGYTF
TRBV6-5	TRBJ1-5	NA	13	NA	TGTGCCAGCACCCTTCAGGGGAATCAGCCCCAGCATTTT	CASTLQGNQPQHF
TRBV2	TRBJ2-2	few	15	NA	TGTGCCAGCAAGTCCGGGGGATTAGGCACCGGGGAGCTGTTTTTT	CASKSGGLGTGELFF
TRBV18	TRBJ1-6	NA	13	NA	TGTGCCAGCCAAGCCGGGGGGACGGTGCCCCTCCACTTT	CASQAGGTVPLHF
TRBV2	TRBJ2-5	few	12	NA	TGTGCCAGCACGACAGACCAAGAGACCCAGTACTTC	CASTTDQETQYF
TRBV7-2	TRBJ2-1	NA	12	NA	TGTGCCAGCAGCTTACTCGGGACAGAGCAGTTCTTC	CASSLLGTEQFF
TRBV28	TRBJ2-5	once	15	NA	TGTGCCAGCAGAAGCGGAGGCCTGGGCGAAGAGACCCAGTACTTC	CASRSGGLGEETQYF
TRBV3-1/TRBV3-2	TRBJ1-5	NA	14	NA	TGTGCCAGCAGCCAAGATACAGGGAATCAGCCCCAGCATTTT	CASSQDTGNQPQHF
TRBV18	TRBJ2-5	NA	13	NA	TGTGCCAGCTCACCCAACGGTGGAGAGACCCAGTACTTC	CASSPNGGETQYF
TRBV6-5	TRBJ1-6	NA	13	TRBD1	TGTGCCACTGACAGGGGAGGTAATTCACCCCTCCACTTT	CATDRGGNSPLHF
TRBV6-5	TRBJ1-1	few	15	TRBD1	TGTGCCAGCACCCCACAGGGGGCGAGGAACACTGAAGCTTTCTTT	CASTPQGARNTEAFF
TRBV30	TRBJ2-2	NA	15	TRBD2	TGTGCCTGGAGTGTAGGGTTAGCGGGATCCGGGGAGCTGTTTTTT	CAWSVGLAGSGELFF
TRBV19	TRBJ1-4	NA	16	TRBD1	TGTGCCACTAGACCGGTGAGGGGGCGCAGGGATGAAAAACTGTTTTTT	CATRPVRGRRDEKLFF
TRBV7-7	TRBJ2-3	NA	13	TRBD2	TGTGCTAGCAGCTTAGCGGGATCGGGGTCGCAGTATTTT	CASSLAGSGSQYF
TRBV16	TRBJ1-6	NA	18	TRBD1	TGTGCCAGCAGCCAATTGTCGGGACAGAGCTCCTATAATTCACCCCTCCACTTT	CASSQLSGQSSYNSPLHF
TRBV7-8	TRBJ1-6	NA	20	NA	TGTGCCAGCAGCTTAGAAGAGCAGGGAAGTGGAAGGTCCTATAATTCACCCCTCCACTTT	CASSLEEQGSGRSYNSPLHF